The 17 T cell receptor beta chains in this list originate from one sample, sequenced in a study of blood T cells in healthy people across ages. It was with a sample-barcoded 5' primer and a J-beta primer mix that a second PCR of about 6 to 12 cycles was run. MiXCR was run by TCRdb on the 5' RACE reads, yielding one entry per CDR3 protein. The sample holds fewer than 2,000,000 distinct CDR3 sequences, around 40% seen once. The material sequenced was blood. The receptors here all came from a human donor in good health.

V usage is TRBV6-5 and J usage is TRBJ1-2; the D gene is possibly TRBD1 (5 bases). Germline V gene sequence: CDR1 MNHEY, CDR2 SVGAGI. The CDR3 runs to 15 residues. With 5 bases removed from V and 3 bases from J, the gap between germline ends came to 16 bases. This chain's CDR3 is CASSRDRDRYYGYTF. The CDR3 DNA sequence: TGTGCCAGCAGTCGCGACCGGGACCGCTACTATGGCTACACCTTC.

This clonotype was found a few times. The chain has TRBV7-2 and TRBJ1-2; 9 bases map to TRBD1. Germline V gives CDR1 SGHTA, CDR2 FQGNSA. The CDR3 is made up of 15 amino acids. Trimming at V came to 4 bases and at J to 4 bases, leaving 7 bases not matched to a gene. For the CDR3, the DNA is TGTGCCAGCAGCTACGCCGGGACAGGGAGCTATGGCTACACCTTC. Translating gives CASSYAGTGSYGYTF.

This clonotype was counted between two and nine times. V and J are TRBV6-2 or TRBV6-3 and TRBJ2-7; 10 bases line up with TRBD2. The V gene end was trimmed by 6 bases and the J gene end by 4 bases; junction bases not matched to a gene: 12. There are 16 residues in the CDR3. CDR1 and CDR2 (germline): MNHEY, SVGEGT. CDR3 loop: CASRSGLAAGSYEQYF. The CDR3 nucleotides are TGTGCCAGCAGATCCGGACTAGCGGCCGGCTCATACGAGCAGTACTTC.

This clonotype was detected only once. V gene TRBV4-3 combines with J gene TRBJ2-7; no firm D call. Trimming removed 0 bases from V and 2 bases from J, with 8 bases in between. This CDR3 spans 14 amino acids. Looked up from germline, CDR1 is LGHNA and CDR2 is YSLEER. The CDR3 loop reads CASSQDAVTYEQYF. The CDR3 nucleotides are TGCGCCAGCAGCCAAGACGCGGTTACCTACGAGCAGTACTTC.

The chain carries TRBV12-3 or TRBV12-4 and TRBJ2-3; possibly TRBD2 for D (5 bases). V lost 4 bases to trimming and J lost 7 bases, with 12 bases between them. CDR3 length equals 13 residues. The CDR3 reads CASSWVGVNTQYF. Written as DNA, the CDR3 is TGTGCCAGCAGTTGGGTGGGAGTAAATACGCAGTATTTT.

The J gene is TRBJ1-1, the V gene TRBV14; D is undetermined. CDR1 is SGHDN and CDR2 is FVKESK in the germline V gene. The ends were cut back, 1 base at V and 6 bases at J, with 15 bases in the middle. CDR3 length: 15 amino acids. CDR3 sequence: CASSQGGGLRPEAFF. The CDR3 DNA reads as TGTGCCAGCAGCCAAGGAGGAGGGCTTAGGCCTGAAGCTTTCTTT.

J is TRBJ2-1 and V is TRBV5-5; 7 bases fit TRBD1. V was clipped by 0 bases and J by 4 bases; unmatched bases: 7. The CDR3 covers 16 residues. Per germline, CDR1 SGHKS and CDR2 YYEKEE (reference sequence). CDR3 DNA sequence: TGTGCCAGCAGCTTGGGAGTAGGGGGCGCGTACAATGAGCAGTTCTTC. Translation: CASSLGVGGAYNEQFF.

The rearrangement links TRBV29-1 to TRBJ2-5; 11 nucleotides match TRBD2. The DNA end lines up better with TRBJ2-7; the J call may be wrong. CDR1 SQVTM and CDR2 ANQGSEA come from the germline V gene. This CDR3 contains 15 residues. CDR3 in amino acids: CSVGASGGPYYEQYF. In DNA, the CDR3 is TGCAGCGTCGGGGCTAGCGGGGGGCCGTACTACGAGCAGTACTTC.

The chain recombines TRBV7-9 with TRBJ2-1, with D possibly matching TRBD1 (6 bases). V shed 1 base and J shed 10 bases, with 14 bases lying between them. The germline V gene has CDR1 SEHNR and CDR2 FQNEAQ (reference sequence). This CDR3 contains 14 residues. CDR3 DNA sequence: TGTGCCAGCAGCTTAGGAGGGACACGAGCCGAGCAGTTCTTC. It yields the protein CASSLGGTRAEQFF.

As concerns this clonotype: Since a much larger clone is just one base distant, this may be a read error. V and J are TRBV6-7 and TRBJ2-3; no clear D. TRBV6-7 is an open reading frame whose function is uncertain. The CDR3 is 15 amino acids. CDR3: CVSSPPGAGTDTQYF. The CDR3 nucleotides read TGTGTCAGCAGCCCCCCAGGCGCGGGCACAGATACGCAGTATTTT.

The V call is TRBV11-2, the J call TRBJ2-1; 14 bases match TRBD2. Losses at the gene ends were 3 bases for V and 3 bases for J; bases not matched to a gene: 4. Germline CDR1 SGHAT, CDR2 FQNNGV. The CDR3 has 17 residues. The CDR3 is CASSLGLAGDLYNEQFF. In DNA form, the CDR3 reads TGTGCCAGCAGCTTGGGACTAGCGGGGGATCTCTACAATGAGCAGTTCTTC. Full variable domain (missing parts from reference TRBV11-2 and TRBJ2-1): EAGVAQSPRYKIIEKRQSVAFWCNPISGHATLYWYQQILGQGPKLLIQFQNNGVVDDSQLPKDRFSAERLKGVDSTLKIQPAKLEDSAVYLCASSLGLAGDLYNEQFFGPGTRLTVL.

This clonotype was counted only a few times. The chain recombines TRBV5-5 with TRBJ2-5; no firm D call. Germline loops: CDR1 SGHKS, CDR2 YYEKEE (reference sequence). This CDR3 is 14 amino acids long. The V end was cut by 2 bases, the J end by 4 bases, with 12 bases between. The DNA for the CDR3 is TGTGCCAGCAGCTTCCGGGTAGGGTCAGAGACCCAGTACTTC. It encodes CASSFRVGSETQYF.

To note about this clonotype: An end of the junction does not agree with germline; a read error may underlie this. The rearrangement uses TRBV9 and TRBJ2-3; the match to TRBD2 covers 7 bases. CDR3 length equals 16 residues. CDR1 is SGDLS and CDR2 is YYNGEE in the germline V gene. CDR3 residues: CASSPERGPSTDAQYF. DNA for the CDR3: TGTGCCAGCAGCCCTGAGCGGGGACCTAGCACAGATGCGCAGTATTTT.

The J gene is TRBJ2-1, the V gene TRBV7-9, with a tentative D call TRBD2 (6 bases). There are 16 residues in the CDR3. The V gene lost 7 bases and the J gene lost 9 bases, with 25 bases spanning the gap. CDR1 and CDR2 (germline): SEHNR, FQNEAQ (reference sequence). CDR3 region: CASNPVGRGARGEQFF. CDR3 DNA sequence: TGTGCCAGCAATCCGGTTGGGCGCGGGGCACGGGGTGAGCAGTTCTTC.

This clonotype was detected a few times. V and J are TRBV5-1 and TRBJ2-4; maybe TRBD1 (5 bases). CDR1 and CDR2 (germline): SGHRS, YFSETQ. The CDR3 covers 15 residues. V was shortened by 4 bases and J by 6 bases, with 17 bases between the two germline ends. The CDR3 nucleotides are TGCGCCAGCAGCCCGAGTGTCTCCCAGGGAAACATTCAGTACTTC. It yields the protein CASSPSVSQGNIQYF.

The rearrangement joins TRBV20-1 to TRBJ1-1; D gene ambiguous. From germline, CDR1 is DFQATT and CDR2 SNEGSKA (reference sequence). This CDR3 region has 14 residues. V lost 3 bases to trimming and J lost 1 base, with 12 bases between them. The CDR3 coding sequence is TGCAGTGCTAGGGAGGCGAGATGGAACACTGAAGCTTTCTTT. It yields the protein CSAREARWNTEAFF.

The chain links TRBV6-5 to TRBJ2-1; a possible D gene is TRBD1 (5 bases). With 6 bases removed from V and 5 bases from J, the gap between germline ends came to 14 bases. The germline CDR1 and CDR2 sequences are MNHEY and SVGAGI. The CDR3 runs to 14 residues. The DNA of the CDR3 is TGTGCCAGCAGATATACCCCGGACAACAATGAGCAGTTCTTC. This sequence encodes CASRYTPDNNEQFF.